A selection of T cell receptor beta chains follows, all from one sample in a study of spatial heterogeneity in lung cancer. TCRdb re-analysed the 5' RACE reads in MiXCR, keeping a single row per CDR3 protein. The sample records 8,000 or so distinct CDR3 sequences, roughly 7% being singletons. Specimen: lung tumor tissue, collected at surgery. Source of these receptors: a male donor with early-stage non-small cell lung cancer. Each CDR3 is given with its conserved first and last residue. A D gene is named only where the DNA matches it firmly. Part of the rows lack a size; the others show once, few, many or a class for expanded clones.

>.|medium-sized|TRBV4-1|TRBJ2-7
CASSLTFGRGAYEQYF
TGCGCCAGCAGCCTCACCTTCGGTAGAGGGGCCTACGAGCAGTACTTC
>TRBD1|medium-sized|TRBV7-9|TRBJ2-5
CASSLGTGGYQETQYF
TGTGCCAGCAGCTTAGGCACAGGGGGATACCAAGAGACCCAGTACTTC
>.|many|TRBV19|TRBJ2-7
CASSTGTYEQYF
TGTGCCAGTAGTACCGGGACCTACGAGCAGTACTTC
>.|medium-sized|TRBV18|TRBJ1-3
CASSTTGNSGNTIYF
TGTGCCAGCTCAACCACAGGGAACTCTGGAAACACCATATATTTT
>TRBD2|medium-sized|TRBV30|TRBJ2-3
CAWQREDSTDTQYF
TGTGCCTGGCAGCGGGAGGATAGCACAGATACGCAGTATTTT
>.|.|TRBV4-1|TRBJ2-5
CASSQGLGHQETQYF
TGCGCCAGCAGCCAAGGTCTAGGCCACCAAGAGACCCAGTACTTC
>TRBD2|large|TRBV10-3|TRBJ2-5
CAISDPSGGKVRETQYF
TGTGCCATCAGTGACCCTAGCGGGGGAAAGGTGCGGGAGACCCAGTACTTC
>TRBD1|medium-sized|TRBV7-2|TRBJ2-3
CASTIQGTTDTQYF
TGTGCCAGCACCATACAGGGGACAACAGATACGCAGTATTTT
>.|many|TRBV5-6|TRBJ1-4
CASSLVEAREKLFF
TGTGCCAGCAGCTTGGTGGAGGCGCGAGAAAAACTGTTTTTT
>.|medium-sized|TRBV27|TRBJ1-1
CASTTRSAAMNTEAFF
TGTGCCAGCACTACCCGGAGCGCGGCAATGAACACTGAAGCTTTCTTT
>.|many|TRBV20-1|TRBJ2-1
CSARVGTLFNEQFF
TGCAGTGCTAGAGTTGGGACCTTATTTAATGAGCAGTTCTTC
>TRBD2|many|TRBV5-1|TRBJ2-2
CASSPSGRAPNTGELFF
TGCGCCAGCAGCCCAAGCGGGAGGGCCCCGAACACCGGGGAGCTGTTTTTT
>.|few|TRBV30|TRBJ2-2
CAWSGEAGELFF
TGTGCCTGGAGTGGCGAGGCCGGGGAGCTGTTTTTT
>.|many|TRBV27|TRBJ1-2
CASSSNPGSGGYTF
TGTGCCAGCAGTTCCAACCCGGGCTCGGGGGGCTACACCTTC
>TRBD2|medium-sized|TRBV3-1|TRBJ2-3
CASSPWTSGGERDTQYF
TGTGCCAGCAGCCCCTGGACTAGCGGGGGGGAGAGAGATACGCAGTATTTT
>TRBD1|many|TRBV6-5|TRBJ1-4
CASRRVGTGGEKLFF
TGTGCCAGCAGGCGCGTCGGGACAGGGGGTGAAAAACTGTTTTTT
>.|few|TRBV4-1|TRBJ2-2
CASSQASTDTGELFF
TGCGCCAGCAGCCAAGCCTCAACGGACACCGGGGAGCTGTTTTTT
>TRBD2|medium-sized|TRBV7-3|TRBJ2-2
CASSHSGGHTGELFF
TGTGCCAGCAGCCATAGCGGGGGACACACCGGGGAGCTGTTTTTT
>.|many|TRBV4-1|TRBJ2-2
CASSLRQSGELFF
TGCGCCAGCAGCCTTCGGCAGTCCGGGGAGCTGTTTTTT
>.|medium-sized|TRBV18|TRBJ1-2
CASSPVASSEGYTF
TGTGCCAGCTCACCAGTTGCTTCTAGTGAGGGCTACACCTTC
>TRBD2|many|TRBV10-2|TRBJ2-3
CASSTSGRNTDTQYF
TGCGCCAGCAGCACTAGCGGGAGGAACACAGATACGCAGTATTTT
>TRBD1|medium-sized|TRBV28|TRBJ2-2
CASSYLGTGLIGELFF
TGTGCCAGCAGTTACTTGGGGACAGGGTTGATCGGGGAGCTGTTTTTT
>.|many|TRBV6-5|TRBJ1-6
CASSYDGGRHSPLHF
TGTGCCAGCAGTTACGATGGCGGGCGGCATTCACCCCTCCACTTT
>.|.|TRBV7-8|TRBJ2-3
CASSGRDNTDTQYF
TGTGCCAGCAGCGGAAGGGACAACACAGATACGCAGTATTTT
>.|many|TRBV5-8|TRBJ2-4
CASSSGTRGNIQYF
TGTGCCAGCAGCTCCGGGACAAGAGGGAACATTCAGTACTTC
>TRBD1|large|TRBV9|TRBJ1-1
CASSPGDRGNTEAFF
TGTGCCAGCAGCCCCGGGGACAGGGGGAACACTGAAGCTTTCTTT
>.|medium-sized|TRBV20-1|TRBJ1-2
CSARDVEFRFDPRFYGYTF
TGCAGTGCTAGAGATGTGGAGTTCCGTTTCGATCCCCGCTTCTATGGCTACACCTTC